What follows are 8 T cell receptor beta chains derived from one specimen sequenced in a study of T cell responses to AZD1222 COVID-19 vaccine (dated by TCRdb to about 2021). Receptors were amplified or captured by the immunoSEQ multiplex PCR assay. TCRdb mirrors the immuneACCESS table, restricted to in-frame sequences. Some clones are absent from its copies; in checked studies, under half trace to an unresolved V gene, and the reason for the others is unknown. The sample contains about 150,000 clones, more than 90% of them found a single time. The ten largest clonotypes hold about 1.6% of the sample. Read against the paper, the sample's time point label means: baseline before first vaccination. Sequencing was performed on peripheral blood, taken on day 0 of AZD1222 vaccination. The receptor source for this set is an adult in good health.

V and J are TRBV5-6 and TRBJ2-7; D not certain. CDR1 is SGHDT and CDR2 is YYEEEE in the germline V gene. V was cut by 4 bases and J by 2 bases, with 10 bases left in between. The CDR3 extends over 13 amino acids. CDR3 loop: CASSVTGPYEQYF. Written as DNA, the CDR3 is TGTGCCAGCAGCGTAACCGGACCCTACGAGCAGTACTTC.

This chain links TRBV15 with TRBJ1-6, with D unclear. Trimming stripped 2 bases from V and 10 bases from J, with 12 bases between. The CDR3 is made up of 14 amino acids. Germline-derived CDR1 and CDR2 are LNHNV and YYDKDF (reference sequence). The CDR3, as DNA: TGTGCCACCAGCAGATCGTCGACCCTCTCACCCCTCCACTTT. This translates into CATSRSSTLSPLHF.

The chain recombines TRBV2 with TRBJ2-3; the match to TRBD2 covers 7 bases. This CDR3 is built from 14 residues. Per germline, CDR1 SNHLY and CDR2 FYNNEI. Germline trimming cut 3 bases from V and 7 bases from J; bases unmatched to any gene: 7. The CDR3 DNA is TGTGCCAGCAGTGACGGAATAGCGGGCTATACGCAGTATTTT. Translation: CASSDGIAGYTQYF.

The chain recombines TRBV9 with TRBJ1-1, with D tentatively TRBD1 (5 bases). V lost 4 bases, J lost 4 bases, and 14 bases lay in between. The CDR3 runs 14 residues. Germline V gene lookup returns CDR1 SGDLS and CDR2 YYNGEE. The DNA for the CDR3 is TGTGCCAGCAGCTCGGGACCCCTTAGCACTGAAGCTTTCTTT. It translates to CASSSGPLSTEAFF.

The V and J genes are TRBV5-4 and TRBJ2-1; 10 positions agree with TRBD2. The germline V gene encodes CDR1 SGHNT and CDR2 YYREEE (reference sequence). J was trimmed by 4 bases and V by 2 bases; bases with no gene match: 12. The CDR3 length is 18 residues. Here the CDR3 DNA reads TGTGCCAGCAGCTTTTTAACCGCCGGGACTAGCGAATACAATGAGCAGTTCTTC. This translates into CASSFLTAGTSEYNEQFF.

This clone was recorded only once. V is TRBV5-1 and J is TRBJ2-4; 9 nucleotides agree with TRBD1. V shed 2 bases and J 8 bases; nucleotides not matched to a gene: 2. This CDR3 is built from 13 residues. Germline-derived CDR1 and CDR2 are SGHRS and YFSETQ. In nucleotides, the CDR3 is TGCGCCAGCAGCTTAAGACAGGGGGACATTCAGTACTTC. Its translation: CASSLRQGDIQYF.

This clone was observed a handful of times. The chain employs TRBV7-2 and TRBJ2-3; no clear D. Trimming took off 8 bases at V and 5 bases at J, with 17 bases between the two ends. Germline CDR1 reads SGHTA; CDR2 reads FQGNSA. This CDR3 is 14 amino acids long. CDR3 residues: CASCQERPIDTQYF. The DNA for the CDR3 is TGTGCCAGCTGTCAGGAACGACCGATAGATACGCAGTATTTT.

In this sample, this clone turned up once. The CDR3: CASSLRMDTQYF. DNA of the CDR3: TGTGCCAGCAGCTTGAGGATGGATACGCAGTATTTT. The chain is built from TRBV11-3 and TRBJ2-3, with no clear D. The germline CDR1 and CDR2 sequences are SGHNT and YENEEA. Trimming took off 3 bases at V and 6 bases at J, with 7 bases between the two ends. The CDR3 spans 12 residues.